This entry lists 31 T cell receptor beta chains sequenced from one sample in a study of T cells of healthy individuals. TCRdb analysed the 5' RACE reads with MiXCR anew, one entry per CDR3 protein. The sample includes about 53,000 distinct CDR3 sequences, over 12% of them seen just once. Receptor source: a human donor in good health.

This rearrangement joins TRBV12-3 or TRBV12-4 to TRBJ2-2, with 10 positions matching TRBD2. Losses at the gene ends were 7 bases for V and 4 bases for J; bases not matched to a gene: 6. This CDR3 is 15 amino acids long. CDR3: CASTFLAGVTGELFF. CDR3 DNA: TGTGCCAGCACCTTCCTAGCGGGAGTCACCGGGGAGCTGTTTTTT.

This sequence joins TRBV29-1 and TRBJ2-2; maybe TRBD1 (6 bases). The CDR3 is made up of 13 amino acids. The V end was cut by 3 bases, the J end by 4 bases, with 9 bases between. CDR1 and CDR2 from the germline V gene are SQVTM and ANQGSEA. The CDR3 bases are TGCAGCGTTGAGGAACAGGGCACCGGGGAGCTGTTTTTT. Its translation is CSVEEQGTGELFF.

This clonotype was counted a few times. J is TRBJ2-2 and V is TRBV24-1, with D possibly TRBD2 on 6 matching bases. Trimming took off 9 bases at V and 5 bases at J, with 15 bases between the two ends. This CDR3 has 14 amino acids. Germline V gene data show CDR1 as KGHDR and CDR2 as SFDVKD. The CDR3 bases are TGTGCCACCGGAGGGAGTCTTCTTACCGGGGAGCTGTTTTTT. It encodes CATGGSLLTGELFF.

This sequence joins TRBV20-1 and TRBJ2-5; D possibly corresponds to TRBD2 (5 bases). Trimming took off 3 bases at V and 3 bases at J, with 8 bases between the two ends. This CDR3 spans 12 amino acids. Germline CDR1 DFQATT, CDR2 SNEGSKA (reference sequence). CDR3 nucleotides: TGCAGTGCTAGCCGGGGAAAAGAGACCCAGTACTTC. Encoded protein: CSASRGKETQYF.

This clonotype was recorded at least ten times. The chain links TRBV27 to TRBJ2-2; D is uncertain. Trimming stripped 3 bases from V and 2 bases from J, with 7 bases between. CDR1 and CDR2 from the germline V gene are MNHEY and SMNVEV (reference sequence). CDR3 length equals 14 residues. The CDR3 here is CASSLGLNTGELFF. CDR3 coding DNA: TGTGCCAGCAGTTTGGGTCTTAACACCGGGGAGCTGTTTTTT.

This clonotype was counted at least ten times. The rearrangement joins TRBV2 to TRBJ2-3, with D possibly being TRBD1 or TRBD2 (5 bases each). Germline lookup yields CDR1 SNHLY and CDR2 FYNNEI. This CDR3 is 14 amino acids long. The V end lost 5 bases, the J end lost 8 bases, and 17 bases lay between the germline ends. CDR3: CASSHGTEESTQYF. The DNA for the CDR3 is TGTGCCAGCAGTCACGGGACGGAGGAGTCTACGCAGTATTTT.

V gene TRBV7-2 combines with J gene TRBJ1-2; 9 bases are shared with TRBD1. V lost 2 bases and J lost 6; bases outside the gene matches: 4. The CDR3 is 14 amino acids. The V gene's germline CDR1 is SGHTA and CDR2 FQGNSA. The CDR3 DNA reads as TGTGCCAGCAGCTTATTACAGGGGGCGGATGGCTACACCTTC. Translation: CASSLLQGADGYTF.

The rearrangement links TRBV4-3 to TRBJ1-2; TRBD1 might be the D (6 bases). Germline loops: CDR1 LGHNA, CDR2 YSLEER. The V end was cut by 0 bases, the J end by 5 bases, with 13 bases between. This CDR3 spans 15 amino acids. Here the CDR3 DNA reads TGCGCCAGCAGCCAAGATTCTGCAGGGGTGTATGGCTACACCTTC. The encoded protein is CASSQDSAGVYGYTF.

The gene calls are TRBV7-2 and TRBJ1-1; 8 positions match TRBD1. Germline trimming cut 7 bases from V and 4 bases from J; bases unmatched to any gene: 5. The CDR3 loop spans 13 amino acids. Germline V gene data show CDR1 as SGHTA and CDR2 as FQGNSA. CDR3 sequence reads: CASNHTGGTEAFF. CDR3 coding DNA: TGTGCCAGCAACCACACAGGGGGCACTGAAGCTTTCTTT.

This clonotype was seen many times. V usage is TRBV6-1 and J usage is TRBJ2-3; a weak D match, TRBD2 (6 bases). Germline CDR1 is MNHNS and CDR2 is SASEGT. The V end was cut by 10 bases, the J end by 5 bases, with 19 bases between. The CDR3 has 14 residues. The CDR3 coding sequence is TGTGCCACCCAAGACGGGGGAGCTGGAGATACGCAGTATTTT. Translated, it gives CATQDGGAGDTQYF.

The table lists this clonotype with many counts. This sequence joins TRBV19 and TRBJ2-3; 7 bases fit TRBD1. Germline V gene data show CDR1 as LNHDA and CDR2 as SQIVND (reference sequence). The CDR3 sequence is 17 residues long. Losses at the gene ends were 5 bases for V and 2 bases for J; bases not matched to a gene: 13. The CDR3 loop reads CASSDLQGMATTDTQYF. CDR3 DNA: TGTGCCAGTAGTGACCTACAGGGGATGGCTACCACAGATACGCAGTATTTT. The full variable domain, completed using reference TRBV19 and TRBJ2-3, is DGGITQSPKYLFRKEGQNVTLSCEQNLNHDAMYWYRQDPGQGLRLIYYSQIVNDFQKGDIAEGYSVSREKKESFPLTVTSAQKNPTAFYLCASSDLQGMATTDTQYFGPGTRLTVL.

Only a few counts were recorded for this clonotype. V and J are TRBV6-5 and TRBJ1-2; weak D call: TRBD1 (5 bases). V was shortened by 4 bases and J by 0 bases, with 15 bases between the two germline ends. The CDR3 spans 16 residues. CDR1 MNHEY and CDR2 SVGAGI come from the germline V gene. CDR3 in DNA: TGTGCCAGCAGTTCCCCCCCGACAGCTACTAACTATGGCTACACCTTC. This gives the protein CASSSPPTATNYGYTF.

The sample holds many counts of this clonotype. The J gene is TRBJ1-2, the V gene TRBV7-9; D remains ambiguous. The V end was cut by 5 bases, the J end by 5 bases, with 12 bases between. Germline lookup yields CDR1 SEHNR and CDR2 FQNEAQ (reference sequence). The CDR3 covers 13 residues. The CDR3 DNA reads TGTGCCAGCAGCGAGATAACAGATTATGGCTACACCTTC. Its translation: CASSEITDYGYTF.

The V call is TRBV5-1, the J call TRBJ2-2; 9 bases line up with TRBD2. The CDR3 totals 18 residues. V trimming: 4 bases; J trimming: 0 bases; junction bases outside the gene matches: 10. Germline CDR1 SGHRS, CDR2 YFSETQ. CDR3 residues: CASSRRPSGNPNTGELFF. Here the CDR3 DNA reads TGCGCCAGCAGCCGTCGGCCTAGCGGGAACCCGAACACCGGGGAGCTGTTTTTT.

The rearrangement uses TRBV7-9 and TRBJ2-3; perhaps TRBD1 as D (6 bases). This CDR3 is built from 14 residues. Germline V gives CDR1 SEHNR, CDR2 FQNEAQ (reference sequence). Trimming stripped 5 bases from V and 5 bases from J, with 14 bases between. In nucleotides, the CDR3 is TGTGCCAGCAGCCATGGACAGACTCGAGATACGCAGTATTTT. This gives the protein CASSHGQTRDTQYF.

The sample holds many counts of this clonotype. The rearrangement uses TRBV11-2 and TRBJ1-2; D is unclear. The V end was cut by 5 bases, the J end by 7 bases, with 23 bases between. The germline V gene encodes CDR1 SGHAT and CDR2 FQNNGV. This CDR3 comprises 16 residues. The CDR3 bases are TGTGCCAGCAGCCCGGCCGTGTCGAGAAAATTGACTGGCTACACCTTC. It specifies CASSPAVSRKLTGYTF.

This clonotype was seen repeatedly, ten times or more. This rearrangement joins TRBV20-1 to TRBJ2-6, with 11 bases matching TRBD2. The CDR3 is 16 amino acids. J lost 3 bases, V lost 3 bases, and 4 bases had no gene match. Germline V gene sequence: CDR1 DFQATT, CDR2 SNEGSKA (reference sequence). The CDR3 DNA is TGCAGTGCTAGTACTAGCGGGAGTAGTGGGGCCAACGTCCTGACTTTC. As protein: CSASTSGSSGANVLTF.

This clonotype was seen only a few times. The V call is TRBV7-2, the J call TRBJ2-1; TRBD2 is a possible D gene (5 bases). Germline V gives CDR1 SGHTA, CDR2 FQGNSA. The CDR3 contains 16 residues. Trimming removed 6 bases at V and 2 bases at J, with 17 bases between. This CDR3 is CASRGLRGSAYNEQFF. The CDR3 bases are TGTGCCAGCAGAGGACTCCGAGGGTCCGCCTACAATGAGCAGTTCTTC.

The sample holds many counts of this clonotype. The rearrangement uses TRBV2 and TRBJ1-1; weak D call: TRBD1 (6 bases). The length of the CDR3 is 13 residues. CDR1 is SNHLY, CDR2 FYNNEI, per germline. V was trimmed by 6 bases and J by 7 bases, leaving 15 bases between them. This CDR3 is CASSLDRLSEAFF. The CDR3 nucleotides are TGTGCCAGCAGCCTAGACAGGCTAAGTGAAGCTTTCTTT.

This clonotype was recorded many times. The chain has TRBV21-1 and TRBJ1-5. TRBV21-1 is reported as a pseudogene. CDR3 size: 10 residues. The CDR3, as DNA: TGTACGCATTTCAATCAGCCCCAGCATTTT. Translation: CTHFNQPQHF.

This chain joins TRBV7-8 and TRBJ1-5; possibly TRBD1 for D (5 bases). Per the germline V gene, CDR1 is SGHVS and CDR2 is FQNEAQ. This CDR3 is 16 amino acids long. Trimming stripped 4 bases from V and 7 bases from J, with 20 bases between. The CDR3: CASSSSGFSARQPQHF. The DNA of the CDR3 is TGTGCCAGCAGCTCCTCAGGGTTTTCTGCTAGGCAGCCCCAGCATTTT. Filled out from reference TRBV7-8 and TRBJ1-5, the complete variable domain reads GAGVSQSPRYKVAKRGQDVALRCDPISGHVSLFWYQQALGQGPEFLTYFQNEAQLDKSGLPSDRFFAERPEGSVSTLKIQRTQQEDSAVYLCASSSSGFSARQPQHFGDGTRLSIL.

This clonotype was detected ten times or more. The rearrangement links TRBV2 to TRBJ2-7, with D perhaps assigned TRBD1 or TRBD2 (6 bases each). V lost 7 bases, J lost 4 bases, and 20 bases lay in between. The CDR3 has 15 residues. The germline V gene has CDR1 SNHLY and CDR2 FYNNEI. CDR3 region: CASTLGGQANYEQYF. The CDR3 DNA reads as TGTGCCAGCACCCTGGGGGGCCAAGCCAATTACGAGCAGTACTTC.

The V gene is TRBV30, the J gene TRBJ2-1; tentative D call: TRBD2 (6 bases). Germline CDR1 and CDR2: GTSNPN and SVGIG (reference sequence). The CDR3 loop spans 15 amino acids. Trimming left V 0 bases short and J 5 bases short, with 14 bases between. Written as DNA, the CDR3 is TGTGCCTGGAGTGTAGGAGGGACTGTGAACAATGAGCAGTTCTTC. It yields the protein CAWSVGGTVNNEQFF.

A few counts support this clonotype. The chain is built from TRBV18 and TRBJ2-7, with 11 positions matching TRBD1. Per the germline V gene, CDR1 is KGHSH and CDR2 is LQKENI. The ends lost 3 bases at V and 4 bases at J; junction bases unmatched: 5. The CDR3 totals 15 residues. In DNA, the CDR3 is TGTGCCAGCTCACCCTCCGGGACAGGGGGGTACGAGCAGTACTTC. Amino acids: CASSPSGTGGYEQYF.

In this sample, this clonotype turned up many times. The chain has TRBV30 and TRBJ1-2; no clear D. This CDR3 spans 12 amino acids. The V gene's germline CDR1 is GTSNPN and CDR2 SVGIG (reference sequence). V was pared by 3 bases and J by 1 base, with 6 bases between. DNA of the CDR3: TGTGCCTGGAGCAACGGTAACTATGGCTACACCTTC. Translating it yields CAWSNGNYGYTF.

This clonotype was counted between two and nine times. V is TRBV5-1 and J is TRBJ1-2; 8 positions match TRBD1. The V and J ends lost 3 bases and 6 bases, in that order; junction bases with no gene match: 4. The length of the CDR3 is 13 residues. The germline V gene encodes CDR1 SGHRS and CDR2 YFSETQ. CDR3: CASSSGQEDGYTF. The CDR3 nucleotides read TGCGCCAGCAGCTCGGGACAGGAAGATGGCTACACCTTC.

This clonotype was picked up many times. The CDR3 sequence: CAMAQGPNTEAFF. The CDR3 region has the DNA TGTGCCATGGCACAGGGTCCGAACACTGAAGCTTTCTTT. This chain uses TRBV10-3 with TRBJ1-1, with D maybe TRBD1 (6 bases). CDR1 and CDR2 from the germline V gene are ENHRY and SYGVKD. The CDR3 contains 13 residues. Trimming removed 9 bases at V and 1 base at J, with 12 bases between.

This clonotype was counted at least ten times. This chain uses TRBV20-1 with TRBJ1-5; maybe TRBD1 (6 bases). The germline V and J ends were trimmed by 1 base and 0 bases, with 10 bases remaining between them. CDR1 is DFQATT, CDR2 SNEGSKA, per germline (reference sequence). The CDR3 runs 15 residues. The CDR3, as DNA: TGCAGTGCTAGAGTTGACAGGTTTAGCAATCAGCCCCAGCATTTT. This translates into CSARVDRFSNQPQHF.

The rearrangement uses TRBV6-5 and TRBJ2-1; 10 bases align to TRBD1. CDR1 and CDR2 (germline): MNHEY, SVGAGI. This CDR3 is built from 15 residues. Losses at the gene ends were 5 bases for V and 4 bases for J; bases not matched to a gene: 5. DNA of the CDR3: TGTGCCAGCAGTCGCGGACAGGGGGTTTACAATGAGCAGTTCTTC. This encodes CASSRGQGVYNEQFF.

The V call is TRBV19, the J call TRBJ2-7; 9 bases are shared with TRBD2. The V gene end was trimmed by 4 bases and the J gene end by 4 bases; junction bases not matched to a gene: 11. The CDR3 is 16 residues long. Looked up from germline, CDR1 is LNHDA and CDR2 is SQIVND (reference sequence). The CDR3 is CASSNPRDSGSYEQYF. Here the CDR3 DNA reads TGTGCCAGTAGTAACCCTCGTGATAGCGGGAGTTACGAGCAGTACTTC.

This clonotype was observed at least ten times. J is TRBJ2-7 and V is TRBV20-1; D tentatively reads TRBD1 or TRBD2 (5 bases each). V was pared by 6 bases and J by 4 bases, with 16 bases between. CDR1 and CDR2 from the germline V gene are DFQATT and SNEGSKA (reference sequence). The CDR3 has 13 amino acids. The CDR3 sequence is CSASPFREYEQYF. The CDR3 nucleotides are TGCAGTGCCAGCCCGTTCAGGGAGTACGAGCAGTACTTC.